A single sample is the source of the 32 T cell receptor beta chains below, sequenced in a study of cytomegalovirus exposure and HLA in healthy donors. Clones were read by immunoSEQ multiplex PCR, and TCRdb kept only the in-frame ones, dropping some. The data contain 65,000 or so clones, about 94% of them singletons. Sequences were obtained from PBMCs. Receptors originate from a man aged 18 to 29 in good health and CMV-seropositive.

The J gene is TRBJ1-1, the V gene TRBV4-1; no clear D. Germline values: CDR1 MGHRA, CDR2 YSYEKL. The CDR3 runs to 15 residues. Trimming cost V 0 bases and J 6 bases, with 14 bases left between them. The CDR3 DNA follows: TGCGCCAGCAGCCAAGAACGAGGGCTAGGCGCTGAAGCTTTCTTT. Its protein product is CASSQERGLGAEAFF.

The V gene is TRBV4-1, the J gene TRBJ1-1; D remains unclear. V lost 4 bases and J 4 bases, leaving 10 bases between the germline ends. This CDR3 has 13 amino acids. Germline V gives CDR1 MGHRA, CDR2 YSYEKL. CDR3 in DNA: TGCGCCAGCAGCCCCGGGGATGGCACTGAAGCTTTCTTT. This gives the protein CASSPGDGTEAFF.

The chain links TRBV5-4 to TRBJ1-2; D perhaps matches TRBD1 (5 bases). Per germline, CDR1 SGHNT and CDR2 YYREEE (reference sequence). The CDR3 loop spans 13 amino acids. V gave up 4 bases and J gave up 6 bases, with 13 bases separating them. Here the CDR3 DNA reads TGTGCCAGCAGCGACGGGCGGGACCATGGCTACACCTTC. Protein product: CASSDGRDHGYTF.

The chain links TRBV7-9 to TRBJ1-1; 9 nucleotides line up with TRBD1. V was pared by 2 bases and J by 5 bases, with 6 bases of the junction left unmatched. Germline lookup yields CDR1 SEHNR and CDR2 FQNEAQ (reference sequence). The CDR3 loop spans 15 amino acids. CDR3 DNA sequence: TGTGCCAGCAGCTTACTCGGACAGGGGCGAACTGAAGCTTTCTTT. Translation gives CASSLLGQGRTEAFF.

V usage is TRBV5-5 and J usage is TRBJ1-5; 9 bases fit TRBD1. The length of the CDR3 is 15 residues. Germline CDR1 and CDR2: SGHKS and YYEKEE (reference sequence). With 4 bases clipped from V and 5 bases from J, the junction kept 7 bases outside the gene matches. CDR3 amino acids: CASSNPGQGDQPQHF. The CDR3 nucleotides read TGTGCCAGCAGCAATCCGGGACAGGGTGATCAGCCCCAGCATTTT.

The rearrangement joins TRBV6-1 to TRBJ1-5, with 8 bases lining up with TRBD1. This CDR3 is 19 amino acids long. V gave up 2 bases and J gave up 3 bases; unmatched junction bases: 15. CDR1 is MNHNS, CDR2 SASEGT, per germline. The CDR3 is CASSEHPGQGVEDNQPQHF. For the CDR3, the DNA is TGTGCCAGCAGTGAACACCCCGGACAGGGCGTAGAGGACAATCAGCCCCAGCATTTT.

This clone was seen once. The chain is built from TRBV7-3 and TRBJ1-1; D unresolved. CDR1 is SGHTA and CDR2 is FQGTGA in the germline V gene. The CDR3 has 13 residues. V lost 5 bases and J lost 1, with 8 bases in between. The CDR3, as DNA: TGTGCCAGCAGCCAAGCAGGGAACACTGAAGCTTTCTTT. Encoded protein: CASSQAGNTEAFF.

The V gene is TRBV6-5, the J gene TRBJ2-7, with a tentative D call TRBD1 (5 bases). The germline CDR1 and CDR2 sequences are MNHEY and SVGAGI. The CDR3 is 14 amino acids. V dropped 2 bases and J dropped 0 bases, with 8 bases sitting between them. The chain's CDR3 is CASSYGAHSYEQYF. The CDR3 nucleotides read TGTGCCAGCAGTTACGGGGCCCACTCCTACGAGCAGTACTTC.

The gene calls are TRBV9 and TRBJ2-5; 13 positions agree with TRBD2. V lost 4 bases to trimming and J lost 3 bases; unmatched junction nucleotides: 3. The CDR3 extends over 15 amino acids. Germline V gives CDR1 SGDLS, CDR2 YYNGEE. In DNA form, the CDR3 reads TGTGCCAGCAGCATGGGACTAGCGGGAAAAGAGACCCAGTACTTC. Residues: CASSMGLAGKETQYF.

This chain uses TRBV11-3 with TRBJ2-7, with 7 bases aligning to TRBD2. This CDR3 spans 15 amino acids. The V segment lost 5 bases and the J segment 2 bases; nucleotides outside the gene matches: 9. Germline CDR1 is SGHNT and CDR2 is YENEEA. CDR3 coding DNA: TGTGCCAGCAGCCGGAGTGGGGGGGAGACCTACGAGCAGTACTTC. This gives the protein CASSRSGGETYEQYF.

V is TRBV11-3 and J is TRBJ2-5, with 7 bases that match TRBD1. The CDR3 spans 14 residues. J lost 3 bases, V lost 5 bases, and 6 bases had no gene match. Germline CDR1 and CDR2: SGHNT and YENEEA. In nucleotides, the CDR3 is TGTGCCAGCAGCGTAGGGACAGAGAAAGAGACCCAGTACTTC. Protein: CASSVGTEKETQYF.

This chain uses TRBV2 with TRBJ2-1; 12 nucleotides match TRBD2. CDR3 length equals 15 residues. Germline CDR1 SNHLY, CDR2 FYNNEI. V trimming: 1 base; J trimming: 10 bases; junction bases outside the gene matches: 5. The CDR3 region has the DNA TGTGCCAGCAGTGAAGGGCTAGCGGGAGGGGTGGAGCAGTTCTTC. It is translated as CASSEGLAGGVEQFF.

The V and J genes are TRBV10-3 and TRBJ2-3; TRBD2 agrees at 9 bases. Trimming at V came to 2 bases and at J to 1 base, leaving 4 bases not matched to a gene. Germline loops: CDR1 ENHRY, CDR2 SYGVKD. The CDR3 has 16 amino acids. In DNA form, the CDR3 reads TGTGCCATCAGTGAGGTGTTAGCGGGAGGCACAGATACGCAGTATTTT. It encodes CAISEVLAGGTDTQYF.

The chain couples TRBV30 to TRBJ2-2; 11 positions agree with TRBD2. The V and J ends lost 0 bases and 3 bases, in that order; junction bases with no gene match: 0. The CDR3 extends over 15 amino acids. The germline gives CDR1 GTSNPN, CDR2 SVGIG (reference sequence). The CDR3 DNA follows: TGTGCCTGGAGTGTACTAGCGGGAGACACCGGGGAGCTGTTTTTT. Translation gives CAWSVLAGDTGELFF.

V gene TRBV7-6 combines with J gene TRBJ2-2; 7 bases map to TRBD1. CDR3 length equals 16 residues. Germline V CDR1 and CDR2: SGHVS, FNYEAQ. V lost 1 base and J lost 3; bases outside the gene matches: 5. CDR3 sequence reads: CASSLGTGAYTGELFF. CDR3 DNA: TGTGCCAGCAGCTTAGGTACAGGGGCCTACACCGGGGAGCTGTTTTTT.

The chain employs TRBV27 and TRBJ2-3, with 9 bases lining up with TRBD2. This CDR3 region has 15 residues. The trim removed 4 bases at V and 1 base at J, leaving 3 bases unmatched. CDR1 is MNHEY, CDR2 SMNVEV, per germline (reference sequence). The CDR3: CASSSVAGGTDTQYF. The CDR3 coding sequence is TGTGCCAGCAGTTCGGTAGCGGGAGGCACAGATACGCAGTATTTT.

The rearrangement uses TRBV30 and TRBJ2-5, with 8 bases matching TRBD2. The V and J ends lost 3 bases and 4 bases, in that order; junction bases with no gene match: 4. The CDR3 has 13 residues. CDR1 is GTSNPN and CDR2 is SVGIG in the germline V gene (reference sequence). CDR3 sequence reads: CAWSGGGRETQYF. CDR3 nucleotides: TGTGCCTGGAGCGGGGGGGGTAGAGAGACCCAGTACTTC.

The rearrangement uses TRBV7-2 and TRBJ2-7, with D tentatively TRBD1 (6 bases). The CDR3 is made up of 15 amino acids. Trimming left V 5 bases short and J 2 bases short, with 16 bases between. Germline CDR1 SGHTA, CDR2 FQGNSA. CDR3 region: CASSLDGQSTYEQYF. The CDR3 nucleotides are TGTGCCAGCAGCCTAGATGGACAGAGTACCTACGAGCAGTACTTC.

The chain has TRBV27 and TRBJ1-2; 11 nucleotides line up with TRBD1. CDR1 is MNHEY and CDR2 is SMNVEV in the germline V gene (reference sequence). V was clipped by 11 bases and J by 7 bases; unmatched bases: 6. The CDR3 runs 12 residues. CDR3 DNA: TGTGCCGGAAGGACAGGGGGCGGTGGCTACACCTTC. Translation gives CAGRTGGGGYTF.

DNA for the CDR3: TGTGCCAGCAGCTTAAGGGACATACCCGGGGAGCTGTTTTTT. It encodes CASSLRDIPGELFF. This sequence joins TRBV7-9 and TRBJ2-2; possibly TRBD1 for D (6 bases). Between the trimmed V and J ends, which lost 2 bases and 6 bases, there was a span of 10 bases. Germline V CDR1 and CDR2: SEHNR, FQNEAQ (reference sequence). This CDR3 is 14 amino acids long.

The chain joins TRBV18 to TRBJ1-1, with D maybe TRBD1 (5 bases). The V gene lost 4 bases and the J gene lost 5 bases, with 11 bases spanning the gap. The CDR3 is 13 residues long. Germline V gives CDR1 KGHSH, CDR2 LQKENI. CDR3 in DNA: TGTGCCAGCTCACAGGGGTTAAGGACTGAAGCTTTCTTT. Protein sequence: CASSQGLRTEAFF.

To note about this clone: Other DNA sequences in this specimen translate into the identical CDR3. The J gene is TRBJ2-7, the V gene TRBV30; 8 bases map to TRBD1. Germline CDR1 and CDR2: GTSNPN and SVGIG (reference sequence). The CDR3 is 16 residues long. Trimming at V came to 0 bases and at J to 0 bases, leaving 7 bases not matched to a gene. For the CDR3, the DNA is TGTGCCTGGAGTGTACTTGGACAGGGAGCCTCCTACGAGCAGTACTTC. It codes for CAWSVLGQGASYEQYF.

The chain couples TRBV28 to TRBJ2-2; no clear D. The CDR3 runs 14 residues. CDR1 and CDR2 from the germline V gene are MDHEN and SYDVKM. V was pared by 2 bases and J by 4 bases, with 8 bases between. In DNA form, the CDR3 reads TGTGCCAGCAGTTTAAGCACAGCCACCGGGGAGCTGTTTTTT. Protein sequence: CASSLSTATGELFF. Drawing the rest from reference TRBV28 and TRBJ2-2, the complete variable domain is DVKVTQSSRYLVKRTGEKVFLECVQDMDHENMFWYRQDPGLGLRLIYFSYDVKMKEKGDIPEGYSVSREKKERFSLILESASTNQTSMYLCASSLSTATGELFFGEGSRLTVL.

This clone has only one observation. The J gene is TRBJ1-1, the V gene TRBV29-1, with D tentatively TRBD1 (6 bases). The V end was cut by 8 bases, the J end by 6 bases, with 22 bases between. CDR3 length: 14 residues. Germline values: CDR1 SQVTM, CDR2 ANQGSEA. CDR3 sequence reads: CSFKSGGPAAEAFF. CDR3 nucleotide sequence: TGCAGCTTTAAATCGGGGGGCCCTGCGGCTGAAGCTTTCTTT.

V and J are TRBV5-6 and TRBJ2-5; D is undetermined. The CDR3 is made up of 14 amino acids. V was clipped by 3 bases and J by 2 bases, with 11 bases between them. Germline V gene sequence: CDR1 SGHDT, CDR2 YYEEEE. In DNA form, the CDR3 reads TGTGCCAGCAGCTGGTGGTTACAGCAAGAGACCCAGTACTTC. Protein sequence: CASSWWLQQETQYF. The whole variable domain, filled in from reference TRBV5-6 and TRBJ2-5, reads DAGVTQSPTHLIKTRGQQVTLRCSPKSGHDTVSWYQQALGQGPQFIFQYYEEEERQRGNFPDRFSGHQFPNYSSELNVNALLLGDSALYLCASSWWLQQETQYFGPGTRLLVL.

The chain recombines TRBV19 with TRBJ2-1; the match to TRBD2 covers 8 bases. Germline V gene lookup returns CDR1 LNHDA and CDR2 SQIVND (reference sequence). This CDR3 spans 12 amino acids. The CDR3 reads CQTEAGDRRRFF. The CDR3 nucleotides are TGTCAAACCGAAGCGGGAGACAGAAGGAGATTCTTC.

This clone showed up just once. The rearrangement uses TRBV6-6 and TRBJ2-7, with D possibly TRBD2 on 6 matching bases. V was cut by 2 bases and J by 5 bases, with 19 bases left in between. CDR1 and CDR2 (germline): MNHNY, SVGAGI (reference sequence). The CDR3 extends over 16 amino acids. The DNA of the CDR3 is TGTGCCAGCAGTTACGGGGCAGGGAGGTTTCACGACGAGCAGTACTTC. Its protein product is CASSYGAGRFHDEQYF.

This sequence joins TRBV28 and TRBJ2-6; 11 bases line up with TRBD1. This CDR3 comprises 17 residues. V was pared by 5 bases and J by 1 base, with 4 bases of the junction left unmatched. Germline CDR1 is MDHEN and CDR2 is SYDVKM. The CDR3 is CASSPGDRGSGANVLTF. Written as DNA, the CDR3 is TGTGCCAGCAGTCCAGGGGACAGGGGGTCTGGGGCCAACGTCCTGACTTTC.

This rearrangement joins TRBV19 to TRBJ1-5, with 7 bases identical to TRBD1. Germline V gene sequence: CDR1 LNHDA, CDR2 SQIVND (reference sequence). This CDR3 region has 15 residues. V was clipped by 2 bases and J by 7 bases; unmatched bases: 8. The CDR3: CASSIILTGTQPQHF. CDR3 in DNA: TGTGCCAGTAGTATAATCCTGACAGGGACGCAGCCCCAGCATTTT.

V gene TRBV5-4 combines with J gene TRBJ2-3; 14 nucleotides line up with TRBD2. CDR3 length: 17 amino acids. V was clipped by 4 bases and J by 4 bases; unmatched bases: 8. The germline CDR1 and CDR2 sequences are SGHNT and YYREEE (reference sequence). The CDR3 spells CASSEGLAGAVSDTQYF. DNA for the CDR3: TGTGCCAGCAGCGAGGGACTAGCGGGAGCGGTATCAGATACGCAGTATTTT.

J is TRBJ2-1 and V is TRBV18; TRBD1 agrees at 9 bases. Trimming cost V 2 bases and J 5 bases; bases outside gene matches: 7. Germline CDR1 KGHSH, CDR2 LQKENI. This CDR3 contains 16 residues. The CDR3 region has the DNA TGTGCCAGCTCACCAAGGGATAGGACAGGGGACAATGAGCAGTTCTTC. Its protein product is CASSPRDRTGDNEQFF. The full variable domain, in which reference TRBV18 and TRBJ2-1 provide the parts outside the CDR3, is NAGVMQNPRHLVRRRGQEARLRCSPMKGHSHVYWYRQLPEEGLKFMVYLQKENIIDESGMPKERFSAEFPKEGPSILRIQQVVRGDSAAYFCASSPRDRTGDNEQFFGPGTRLTVL.

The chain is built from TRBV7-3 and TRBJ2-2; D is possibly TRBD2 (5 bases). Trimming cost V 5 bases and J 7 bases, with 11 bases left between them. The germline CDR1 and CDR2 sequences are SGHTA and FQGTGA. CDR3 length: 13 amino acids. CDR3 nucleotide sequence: TGTGCCAGCAGCCCGCCCGAGGGCGGGGAGCTGTTTTTT. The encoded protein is CASSPPEGGELFF.